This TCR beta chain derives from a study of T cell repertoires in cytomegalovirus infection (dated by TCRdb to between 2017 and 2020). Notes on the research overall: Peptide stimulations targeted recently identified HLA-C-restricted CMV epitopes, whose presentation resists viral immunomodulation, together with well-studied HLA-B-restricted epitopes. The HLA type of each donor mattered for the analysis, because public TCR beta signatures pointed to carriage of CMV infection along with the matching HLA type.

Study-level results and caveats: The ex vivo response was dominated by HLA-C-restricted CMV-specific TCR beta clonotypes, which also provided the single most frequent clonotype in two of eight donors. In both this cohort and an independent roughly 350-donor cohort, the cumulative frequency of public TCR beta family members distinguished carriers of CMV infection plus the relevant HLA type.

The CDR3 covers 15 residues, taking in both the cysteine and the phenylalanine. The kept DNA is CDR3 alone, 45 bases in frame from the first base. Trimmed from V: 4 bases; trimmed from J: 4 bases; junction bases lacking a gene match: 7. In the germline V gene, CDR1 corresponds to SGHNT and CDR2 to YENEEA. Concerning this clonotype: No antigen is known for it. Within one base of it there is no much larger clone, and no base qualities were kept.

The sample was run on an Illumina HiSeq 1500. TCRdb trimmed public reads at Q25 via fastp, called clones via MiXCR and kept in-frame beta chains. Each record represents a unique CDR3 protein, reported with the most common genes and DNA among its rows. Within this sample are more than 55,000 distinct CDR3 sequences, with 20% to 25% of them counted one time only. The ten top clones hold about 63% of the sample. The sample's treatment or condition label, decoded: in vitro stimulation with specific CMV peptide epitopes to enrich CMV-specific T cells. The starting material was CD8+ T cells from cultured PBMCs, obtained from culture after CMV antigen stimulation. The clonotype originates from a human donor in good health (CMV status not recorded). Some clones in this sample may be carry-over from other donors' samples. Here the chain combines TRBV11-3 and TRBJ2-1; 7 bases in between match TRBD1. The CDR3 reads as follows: CASSSHRGIYNEQFF. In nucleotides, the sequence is TGTGCCAGCAGCTCCCACAGGGGAATTTACAATGAGCAGTTCTTC.